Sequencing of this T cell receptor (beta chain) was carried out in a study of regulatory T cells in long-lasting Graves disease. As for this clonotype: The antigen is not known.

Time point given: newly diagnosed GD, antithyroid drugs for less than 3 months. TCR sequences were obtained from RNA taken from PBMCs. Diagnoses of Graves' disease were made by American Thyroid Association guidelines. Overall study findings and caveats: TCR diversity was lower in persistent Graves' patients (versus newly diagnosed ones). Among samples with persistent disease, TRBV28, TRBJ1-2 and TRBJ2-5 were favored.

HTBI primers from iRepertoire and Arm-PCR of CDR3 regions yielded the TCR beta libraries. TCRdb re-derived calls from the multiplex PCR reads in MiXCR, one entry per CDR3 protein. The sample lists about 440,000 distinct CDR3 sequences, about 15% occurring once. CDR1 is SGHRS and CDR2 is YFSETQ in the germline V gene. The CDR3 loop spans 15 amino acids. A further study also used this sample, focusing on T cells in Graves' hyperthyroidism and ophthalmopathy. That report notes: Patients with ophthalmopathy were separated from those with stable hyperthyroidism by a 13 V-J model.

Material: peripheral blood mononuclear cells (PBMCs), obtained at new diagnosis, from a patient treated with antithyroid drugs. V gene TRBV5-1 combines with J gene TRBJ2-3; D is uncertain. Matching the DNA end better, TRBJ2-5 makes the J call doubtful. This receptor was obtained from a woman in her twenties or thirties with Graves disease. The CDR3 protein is CASSLDLRPGETQYF. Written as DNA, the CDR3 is TGCGCCAGCAGCTTGGACCTGAGACCCGGAGAGACCCAGTACTTC.